Below are 8 T cell receptor beta chains sequenced from a single sample in a study of blood T cell repertoires in COVID-19. Repertoires were generated with immunoSEQ multiplex PCR, while TCRdb's copy carries only in-frame clones and drops some. The sample comprises around 20,000 clones, approximately 90% of which are singletons, and about 8.5% rests with the top ten. The sample comprised peripheral blood. The receptor set was obtained from a human donor in a cohort sampled during active COVID-19. The donor label of this sample is uncertain.

The V call is TRBV11-3, the J call TRBJ2-1; D is perhaps TRBD2 (5 bases). Trimming took 1 base from V and 1 from J, leaving 8 bases between them. CDR1 and CDR2 (germline): SGHNT, YENEEA. There are 15 residues in the CDR3. CDR3 nucleotide sequence: TGTGCCAGCAGCTTAGGGACGGGATCCTACAATGAGCAGTTCTTC. Amino acid sequence: CASSLGTGSYNEQFF.

The genes are TRBV28 and TRBJ1-2, with unresolved D. Trimming cost V 8 bases and J 9 bases, with 19 bases left between them. This CDR3 comprises 13 residues. Per the germline V gene, CDR1 is MDHEN and CDR2 is SYDVKM. DNA for the CDR3: TGTGCCAGCCAAGAGCCCGGGAGTATGAGCTACACCTTC. It is translated as CASQEPGSMSYTF.

The chain uses TRBV15 and TRBJ1-4; TRBD1 matches 7 bases. Germline CDR1 reads LNHNV; CDR2 reads YYDKDF (reference sequence). CDR3 length equals 15 residues. V lost 3 bases to trimming and J lost 8 bases; unmatched junction nucleotides: 9. The CDR3: CATSRAKGAGEKLFF. CDR3 nucleotides: TGTGCCACCAGCAGGGCCAAGGGGGCTGGGGAAAAACTGTTTTTT.

The rearrangement joins TRBV7-9 to TRBJ2-2; 7 nucleotides line up with TRBD2. V gave up 6 bases and J gave up 0 bases; unmatched junction bases: 4. CDR1 is SEHNR and CDR2 is FQNEAQ in the germline V gene (reference sequence). The CDR3 length is 15 residues. DNA of the CDR3: TGTGCCAGCAGATACAGCGGGGCGAACACCGGGGAGCTGTTTTTT. Translating gives CASRYSGANTGELFF.

The chain uses TRBV3-1 (or the pseudogene TRBV3-2) and TRBJ2-1; TRBD2 is a possible D gene (6 bases). This CDR3 is built from 11 residues. Trimming took 1 base from V and 15 from J, leaving 10 bases between them. Germline lookup yields CDR1 LGHDT and CDR2 YNNKEL (reference sequence). The CDR3 DNA reads TGTGCCAGCAGCCAAGGGGAGGTGGTGTTCTTC. Protein sequence: CASSQGEVVFF.

This chain uses TRBV24-1 with TRBJ2-1; 7 bases fit TRBD2. Trimming cost V 0 bases and J 0 bases; bases outside gene matches: 4. CDR1 is KGHDR, CDR2 SFDVKD, per germline. The CDR3 sequence is 17 residues long. The CDR3 reads CATSDLSGKSSYNEQFF. CDR3 in DNA: TGTGCCACCAGTGATTTGAGCGGGAAAAGCTCCTACAATGAGCAGTTCTTC.

The genes are TRBV6-2 or TRBV6-3 and TRBJ1-5; D is ambiguous. Germline V gene sequence: CDR1 MNHEY, CDR2 SVGEGT. The V and J ends lost 4 bases and 1 base respectively, with 5 bases between them. This CDR3 is built from 13 residues. The CDR3 loop is CASSFPSNQPQHF. The CDR3 DNA follows: TGTGCCAGCAGTTTCCCGAGCAATCAGCCCCAGCATTTT.

The chain uses TRBV7-9 and TRBJ1-1; TRBD1 might be the D (5 bases). V lost 1 base and J lost 3, with 9 bases in between. This CDR3 contains 14 residues. Germline CDR1 and CDR2: SEHNR and FQNEAQ (reference sequence). CDR3 DNA sequence: TGTGCCAGCAGCTTAGAAGGGGCGTACACTGAAGCTTTCTTT. Its translation is CASSLEGAYTEAFF.